Described below is a single T cell receptor (beta chain) sequence and its context. This record comes from a study of TIL therapy for anti-PD-1-resistant metastatic lung cancer. Study in general: Median tumor mutation burden was around 1.6 mutations per megabase.

The immunoSEQ assay was v3. Clones were read by immunoSEQ multiplex PCR, and TCRdb kept only the in-frame ones, dropping some. The repertoire holds 55,000 to 65,000 clones, with roughly 66% as singletons. The germline gives CDR1 LNHDA, CDR2 SQIVND (reference sequence). With 4 bases removed from V and 1 base from J, the gap between germline ends came to 17 bases. The CDR3 is 17 amino acids. The time point denotes: pre-treatment sample, taken before nivolumab and TIL therapy. Adults with stage 4 NSCLC were enrolled in a phase I trial. Source: blood, taken at baseline. This sequence was found in a person aged 25 to 80 with non-small cell lung cancer. The V call is TRBV19, the J call TRBJ1-5; D remains ambiguous. CDR3 residues: CASSNPRAGLSNQPQHF. For the CDR3, the DNA is TGTGCCAGTAGTAACCCCCGTGCGGGCCTAAGCAATCAGCCCCAGCATTTT.